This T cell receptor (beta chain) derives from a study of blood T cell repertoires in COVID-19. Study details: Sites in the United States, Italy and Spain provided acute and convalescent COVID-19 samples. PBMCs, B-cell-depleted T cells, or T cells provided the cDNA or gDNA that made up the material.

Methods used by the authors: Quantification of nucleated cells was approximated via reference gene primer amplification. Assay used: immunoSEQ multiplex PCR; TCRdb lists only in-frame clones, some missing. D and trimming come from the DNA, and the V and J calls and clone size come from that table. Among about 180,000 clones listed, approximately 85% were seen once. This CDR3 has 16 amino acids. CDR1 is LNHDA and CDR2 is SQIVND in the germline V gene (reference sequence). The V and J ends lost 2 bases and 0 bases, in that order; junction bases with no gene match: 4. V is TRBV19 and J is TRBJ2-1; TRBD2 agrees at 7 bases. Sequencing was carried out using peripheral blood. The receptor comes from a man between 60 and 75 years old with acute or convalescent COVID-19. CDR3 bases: TGTGCCAGTAGTATAATTAGCGGGTTCTCCTACAATGAGCAGTTCTTC. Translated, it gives CASSIISGFSYNEQFF.